The sample holds a few counts of the clone carrying this TCR beta chain. The antigen is not known. Isolated RNA was reverse transcribed in full, so expressed TCRB transcripts were sequenced. Some clones are missing from TCRdb's copy, which holds only in-frame ones; the method was immunoSEQ multiplex PCR. The repertoire has 900,000 or so clones, roughly 16% of them found once; the top ten carry 0.02% to 0.03%. It was one heparinised blood draw, averaging roughly 100 mL, that each donor gave. CD4+ cells of the naive, central memory, regulatory and stem cell-like memory types were sorted via CD45RO/CCR7/CD25/CD127/CD95/CD27. Every sorted population was more than 95% pure. The V and J ends lost 5 bases and 1 base respectively, with 18 bases between them. This CDR3 is built from 17 residues. Germline values: CDR1 SGHTA, CDR2 FQGNSA. The data were taken from a study of beta chain features in type 1 diabetes. Study-wide points: Cells expressing TCR highly could be over-represented by cDNA sequencing.

The sequence came from a woman aged 18-30 years in good health. Sequenced input: naive CD4+ T cells from blood. The chain couples TRBV7-2 to TRBJ1-5; perhaps TRBD1 as D (5 bases). The CDR3 nucleotides are TGTGCCAGCAGCCCCTTCCTGGGACTTCTGAGCAATCAGCCCCAGCATTTT. It specifies CASSPFLGLLSNQPQHF.